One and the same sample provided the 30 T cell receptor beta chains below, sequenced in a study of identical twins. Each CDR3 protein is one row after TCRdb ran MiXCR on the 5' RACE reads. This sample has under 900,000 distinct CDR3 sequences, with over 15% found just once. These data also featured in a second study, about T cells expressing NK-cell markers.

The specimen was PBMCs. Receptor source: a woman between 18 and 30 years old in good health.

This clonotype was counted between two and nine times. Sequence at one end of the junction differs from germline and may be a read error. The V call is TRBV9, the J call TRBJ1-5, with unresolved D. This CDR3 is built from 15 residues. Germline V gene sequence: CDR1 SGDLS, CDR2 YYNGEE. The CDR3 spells CASRVEGYSNQPQHF. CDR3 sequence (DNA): TGTGCCAGCAGAGTAGAAGGGTATAGCAATCAGCCCCAGCATTTT.

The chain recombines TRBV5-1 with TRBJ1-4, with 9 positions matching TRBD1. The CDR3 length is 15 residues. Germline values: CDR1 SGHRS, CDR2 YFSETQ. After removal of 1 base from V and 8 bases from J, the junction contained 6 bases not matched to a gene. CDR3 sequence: CASSLTGTGNEKLFF. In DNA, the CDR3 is TGCGCCAGCAGCTTGACCGGGACAGGGAACGAAAAACTGTTTTTT.

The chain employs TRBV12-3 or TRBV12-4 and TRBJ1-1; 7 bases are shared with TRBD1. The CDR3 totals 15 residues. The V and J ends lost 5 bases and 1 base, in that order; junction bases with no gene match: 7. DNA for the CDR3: TGTGCCAGCAGTCGACAGGGATTCAAGAACACTGAAGCTTTCTTT. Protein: CASSRQGFKNTEAFF.

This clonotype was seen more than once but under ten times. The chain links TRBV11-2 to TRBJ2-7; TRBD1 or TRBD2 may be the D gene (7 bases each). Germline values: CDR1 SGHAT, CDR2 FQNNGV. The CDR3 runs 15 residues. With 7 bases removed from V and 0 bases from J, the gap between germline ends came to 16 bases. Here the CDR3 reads CASNNPGGASYEQYF. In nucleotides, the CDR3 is TGTGCCAGCAACAATCCAGGGGGGGCCTCCTACGAGCAGTACTTC. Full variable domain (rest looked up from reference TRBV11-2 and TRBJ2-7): EAGVAQSPRYKIIEKRQSVAFWCNPISGHATLYWYQQILGQGPKLLIQFQNNGVVDDSQLPKDRFSAERLKGVDSTLKIQPAKLEDSAVYLCASNNPGGASYEQYFGPGTRLTVT.

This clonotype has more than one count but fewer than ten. CDR3 in DNA: TGCAGTGCTAGGGAGACCCGAGGTTTAGCCTATGGCTACACCTTC. Amino acid sequence: CSARETRGLAYGYTF. The chain has TRBV20-1 and TRBJ1-2; D ambiguous. The ends were cut back, 3 bases at V and 4 bases at J, with 18 bases in the middle. This CDR3 has 15 residues. Per germline, CDR1 DFQATT and CDR2 SNEGSKA (reference sequence).

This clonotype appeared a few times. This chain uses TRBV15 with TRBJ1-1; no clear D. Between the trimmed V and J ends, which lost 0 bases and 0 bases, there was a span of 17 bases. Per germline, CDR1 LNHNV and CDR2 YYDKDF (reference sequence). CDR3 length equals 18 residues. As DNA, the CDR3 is TGTGCCACCAGCAGAGATGTGGTCGGGAATCGGATGAACACTGAAGCTTTCTTT. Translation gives CATSRDVVGNRMNTEAFF.

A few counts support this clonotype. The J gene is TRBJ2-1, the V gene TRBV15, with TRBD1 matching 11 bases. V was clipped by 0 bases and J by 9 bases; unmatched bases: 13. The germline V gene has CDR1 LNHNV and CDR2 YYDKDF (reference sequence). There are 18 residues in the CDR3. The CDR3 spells CATSRDWSDRGRITEQFF. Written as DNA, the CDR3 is TGTGCCACCAGCAGAGATTGGTCGGACAGGGGGCGAATTACTGAGCAGTTCTTC.

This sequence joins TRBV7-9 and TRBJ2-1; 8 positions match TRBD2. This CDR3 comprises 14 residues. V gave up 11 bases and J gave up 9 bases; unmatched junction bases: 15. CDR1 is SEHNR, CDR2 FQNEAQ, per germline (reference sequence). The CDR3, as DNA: TGTGCCGGCTCCTCCAGCGGGAGTGACGGTGAGCAGTTCTTC. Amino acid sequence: CAGSSSGSDGEQFF. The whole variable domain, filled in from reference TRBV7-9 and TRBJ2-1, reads DTGVSQNPRHKITKRGQNVTFRCDPISEHNRLYWYRQTLGQGPEFLTYFQNEAQLEKSRLLSDRFSAERPKGSFSTLEIQRTEQGDSAMYLCAGSSSGSDGEQFFGPGTRLTVL.

CDR3 bases: TGTGCCAGCAGTTTAGAGTATACGCAGTATTTT. Protein sequence: CASSLEYTQYF. The chain has TRBV12-3 or TRBV12-4 and TRBJ2-3; no clear D gene. Trimming cost V 1 base and J 7 bases, with 3 bases left between them. CDR3 size: 11 residues.

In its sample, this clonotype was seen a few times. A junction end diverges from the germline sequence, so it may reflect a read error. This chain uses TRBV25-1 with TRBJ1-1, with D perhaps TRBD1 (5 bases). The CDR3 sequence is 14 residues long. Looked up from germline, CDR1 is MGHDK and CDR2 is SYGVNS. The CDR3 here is CASSDRGGGTEALF. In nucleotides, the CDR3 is TGTGCCAGCAGTGATCGGGGCGGAGGCACTGAAGCTCTCTTT.

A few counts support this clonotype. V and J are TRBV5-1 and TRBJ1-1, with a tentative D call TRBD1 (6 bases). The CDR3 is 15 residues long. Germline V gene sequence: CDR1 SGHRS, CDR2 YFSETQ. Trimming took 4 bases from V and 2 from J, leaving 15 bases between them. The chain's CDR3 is CASSPTGYLNTEAFF. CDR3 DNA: TGCGCCAGCAGCCCTACAGGGTATCTAAACACTGAAGCTTTCTTT. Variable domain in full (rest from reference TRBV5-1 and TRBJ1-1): KAGVTQTPRYLIKTRGQQVTLSCSPISGHRSVSWYQQTPGQGLQFLFEYFSETQRNKGNFPGRFSGRQFSNSRSEMNVSTLELGDSALYLCASSPTGYLNTEAFFGQGTRLTVV.

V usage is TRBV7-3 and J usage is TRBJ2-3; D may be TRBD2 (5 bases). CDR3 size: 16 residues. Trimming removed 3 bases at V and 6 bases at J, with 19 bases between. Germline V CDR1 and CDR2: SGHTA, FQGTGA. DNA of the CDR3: TGTGCCAGCAGCTTCCGACAAGGAGGAGGAGCGGATACGCAGTATTTT. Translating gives CASSFRQGGGADTQYF.

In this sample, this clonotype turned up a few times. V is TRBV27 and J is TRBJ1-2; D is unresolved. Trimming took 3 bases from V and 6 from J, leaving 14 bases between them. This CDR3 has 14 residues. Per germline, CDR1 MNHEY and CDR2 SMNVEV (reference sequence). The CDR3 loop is CASSFVTARDGYTF. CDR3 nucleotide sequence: TGTGCCAGCAGTTTTGTCACAGCTCGAGATGGCTACACCTTC.

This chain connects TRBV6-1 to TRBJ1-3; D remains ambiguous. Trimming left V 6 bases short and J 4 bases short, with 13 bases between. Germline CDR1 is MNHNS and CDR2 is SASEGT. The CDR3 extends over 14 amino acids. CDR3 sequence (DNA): TGTGCCAGCAGCAGGAGGGTCCCCGGAAACACCATATATTTT. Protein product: CASSRRVPGNTIYF.

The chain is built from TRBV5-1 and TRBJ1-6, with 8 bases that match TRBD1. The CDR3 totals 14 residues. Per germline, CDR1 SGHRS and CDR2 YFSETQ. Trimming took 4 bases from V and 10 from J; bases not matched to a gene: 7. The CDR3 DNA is TGCGCCAGCAGCCCTGGACAGGGAACATCACCCCTCCACTTT. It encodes CASSPGQGTSPLHF.

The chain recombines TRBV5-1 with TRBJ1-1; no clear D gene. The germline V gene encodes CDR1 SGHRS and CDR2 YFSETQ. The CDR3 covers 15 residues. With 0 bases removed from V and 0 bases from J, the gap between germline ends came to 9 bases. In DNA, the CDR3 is TGCGCCAGCAGCTTGGTAGTGGGTCTGAACACTGAAGCTTTCTTT. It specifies CASSLVVGLNTEAFF.

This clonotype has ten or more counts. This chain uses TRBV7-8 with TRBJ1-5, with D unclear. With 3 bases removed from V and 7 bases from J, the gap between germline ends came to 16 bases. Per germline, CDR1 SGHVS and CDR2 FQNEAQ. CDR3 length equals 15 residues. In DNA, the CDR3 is TGTGCCAGCAGCTTCAGAGAGGGTACGGGACAGCCCCAGCATTTT. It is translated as CASSFREGTGQPQHF.

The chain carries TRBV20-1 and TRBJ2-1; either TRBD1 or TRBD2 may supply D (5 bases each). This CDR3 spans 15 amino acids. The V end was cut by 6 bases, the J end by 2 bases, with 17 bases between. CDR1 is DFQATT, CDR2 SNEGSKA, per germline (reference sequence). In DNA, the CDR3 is TGCAGTGCGCCCTCGGCTCGAGGGGCCTACAATGAGCAGTTCTTC. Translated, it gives CSAPSARGAYNEQFF.

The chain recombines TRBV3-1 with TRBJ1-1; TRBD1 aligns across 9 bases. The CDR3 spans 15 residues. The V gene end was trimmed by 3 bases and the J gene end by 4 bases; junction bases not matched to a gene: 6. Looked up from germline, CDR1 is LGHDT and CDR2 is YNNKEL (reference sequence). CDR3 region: CASSHLDRGSTEAFF. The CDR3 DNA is TGTGCCAGCAGCCACCTGGACAGGGGAAGCACTGAAGCTTTCTTT. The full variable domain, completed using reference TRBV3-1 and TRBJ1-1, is DTAVSQTPKYLVTQMGNDKSIKCEQNLGHDTMYWYKQDSKKFLKIMFSYNNKELIINETVPNRFSPKSPDKAHLNLHINSLELGDSAVYFCASSHLDRGSTEAFFGQGTRLTVV.

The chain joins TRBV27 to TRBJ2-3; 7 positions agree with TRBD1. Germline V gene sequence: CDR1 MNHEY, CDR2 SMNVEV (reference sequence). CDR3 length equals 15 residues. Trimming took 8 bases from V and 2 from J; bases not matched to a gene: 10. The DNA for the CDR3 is TGTGCCAGCTCCCTGAGGGGACAGCACACAGATACGCAGTATTTT. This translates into CASSLRGQHTDTQYF.

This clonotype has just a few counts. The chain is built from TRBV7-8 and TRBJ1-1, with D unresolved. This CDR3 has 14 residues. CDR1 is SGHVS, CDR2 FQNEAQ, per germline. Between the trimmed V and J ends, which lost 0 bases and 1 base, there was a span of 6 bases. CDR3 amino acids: CASSLAERNTEAFF. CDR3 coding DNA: TGTGCCAGCAGCTTAGCAGAGAGGAACACTGAAGCTTTCTTT.

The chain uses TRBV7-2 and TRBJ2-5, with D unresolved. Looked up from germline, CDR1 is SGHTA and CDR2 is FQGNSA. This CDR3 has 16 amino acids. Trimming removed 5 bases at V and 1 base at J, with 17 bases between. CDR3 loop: CASSPWVRGGQETQYF. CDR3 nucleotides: TGTGCCAGCAGCCCTTGGGTTCGAGGCGGCCAAGAGACCCAGTACTTC.

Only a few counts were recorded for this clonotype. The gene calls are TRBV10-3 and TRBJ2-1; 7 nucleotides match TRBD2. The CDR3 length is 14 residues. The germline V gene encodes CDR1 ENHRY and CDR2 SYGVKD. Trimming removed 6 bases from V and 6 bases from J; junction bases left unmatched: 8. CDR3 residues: CAISRGLVGNEQFF. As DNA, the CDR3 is TGTGCCATCAGCCGAGGACTAGTGGGCAATGAGCAGTTCTTC.

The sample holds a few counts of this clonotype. The CDR3 loop reads CSASRRGSENIQYF. The DNA for the CDR3 is TGCAGTGCTAGTCGGAGGGGGTCCGAAAACATTCAGTACTTC. The V and J genes are TRBV20-1 and TRBJ2-4; the D gene could be TRBD1 or TRBD2 (6 bases each). The CDR3 consists of 14 residues. With 3 bases removed from V and 5 bases from J, the gap between germline ends came to 14 bases. The germline CDR1 and CDR2 sequences are DFQATT and SNEGSKA (reference sequence).

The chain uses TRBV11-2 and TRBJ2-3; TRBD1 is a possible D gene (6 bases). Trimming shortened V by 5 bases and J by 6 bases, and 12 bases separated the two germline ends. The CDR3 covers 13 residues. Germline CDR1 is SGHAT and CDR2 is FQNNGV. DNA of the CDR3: TGTGCCAGCAGCGCCGGACAGCGCGATACGCAGTATTTT. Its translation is CASSAGQRDTQYF.

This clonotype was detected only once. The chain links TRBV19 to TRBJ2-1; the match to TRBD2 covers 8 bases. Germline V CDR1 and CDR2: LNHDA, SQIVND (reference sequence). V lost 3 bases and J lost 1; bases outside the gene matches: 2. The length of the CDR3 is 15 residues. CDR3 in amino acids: CASSIGLASYNEQFF. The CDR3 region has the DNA TGTGCCAGTAGTATTGGACTAGCTTCCTACAATGAGCAGTTCTTC.

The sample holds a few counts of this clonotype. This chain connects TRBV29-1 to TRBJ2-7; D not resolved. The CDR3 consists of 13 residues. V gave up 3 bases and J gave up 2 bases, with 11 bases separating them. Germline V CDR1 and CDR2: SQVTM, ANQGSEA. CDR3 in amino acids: CSVEVGITYEQYF. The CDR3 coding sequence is TGCAGCGTTGAGGTGGGGATAACCTACGAGCAGTACTTC.

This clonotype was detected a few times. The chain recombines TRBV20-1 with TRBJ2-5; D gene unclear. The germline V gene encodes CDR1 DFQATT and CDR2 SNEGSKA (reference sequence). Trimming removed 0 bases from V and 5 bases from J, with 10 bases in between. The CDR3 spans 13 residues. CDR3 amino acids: CSARDPRAETQYF. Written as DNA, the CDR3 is TGCAGTGCTAGAGATCCCCGGGCCGAGACCCAGTACTTC.

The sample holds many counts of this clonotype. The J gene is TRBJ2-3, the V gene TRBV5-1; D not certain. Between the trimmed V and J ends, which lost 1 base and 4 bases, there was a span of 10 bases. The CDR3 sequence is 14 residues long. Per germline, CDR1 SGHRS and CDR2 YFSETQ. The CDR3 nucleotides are TGCGCCAGCAGCTTGTGGGCACTCCCAGATACGCAGTATTTT. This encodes CASSLWALPDTQYF.

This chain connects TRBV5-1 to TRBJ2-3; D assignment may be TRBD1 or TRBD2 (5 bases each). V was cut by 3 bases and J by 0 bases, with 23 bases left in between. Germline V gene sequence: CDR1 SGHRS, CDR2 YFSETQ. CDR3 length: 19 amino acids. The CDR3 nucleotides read TGCGCCAGCAGCTCAATAAGGGGACGGCGAGGAGTAAGCACAGATACGCAGTATTTT. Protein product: CASSSIRGRRGVSTDTQYF.